A selection of T cell receptor beta chains follows, all from one sample in a study of blood T cell repertoires in COVID-19. This table comes from immunoSEQ multiplex PCR, and its TCRdb copy is limited to in-frame clones, with some not included. The sample holds about 130,000 clones, approximately 83% seen once. The specimen sequenced was peripheral blood. All receptors come from a man between 60 and 75 years old with acute or convalescent COVID-19. Each CDR3 is given with its conserved first and last residue. The D gene is left open where the match is weak. Clone sizes are given selectively: once, few, many, or a class where the clone is expanded.

clone size,J gene,V gene,D gene,CDR3 protein,CDR3 DNA
.,TRBJ2-3,TRBV10-1,.,CASSIRSGTQYF,TGCGCCAGCAGCATCCGAAGCGGTACGCAGTATTTT
.,TRBJ1-1,TRBV6-5,TRBD1,CASSRSQGPNTEAFF,TGTGCCAGCAGCCGATCACAGGGGCCGAACACTGAAGCTTTCTTT
.,TRBJ2-2,TRBV5-1,TRBD1,CASSFPKAGGNTGELFF,TGCGCCAGCAGCTTCCCCAAGGCAGGGGGGAACACCGGGGAGCTGTTTTTT
.,TRBJ2-2,TRBV5-1,TRBD2,CASSLVTSATGELFF,TGCGCCAGCAGCTTGGTGACTAGCGCCACCGGGGAGCTGTTTTTT
.,TRBJ2-3,TRBV28,.,CASSFPGRYTQYF,TGTGCCAGCAGTTTTCCAGGGAGGTATACGCAGTATTTT
.,TRBJ2-1,TRBV29-1,TRBD2,CSVSGTSGSFGDEQFF,TGCAGCGTCTCAGGGACTAGCGGGAGTTTTGGGGATGAGCAGTTCTTC
few,TRBJ1-1,TRBV4-1,.,CASSQDPPRGRKYTEAFF,TGCGCCAGCAGCCAAGATCCCCCCCGGGGGAGGAAGTACACTGAAGCTTTCTTT
.,TRBJ2-4,TRBV18,.,CASSPPSEGNIQYF,TGTGCCAGCTCACCACCTAGCGAAGGGAACATTCAGTACTTC
.,TRBJ1-3,TRBV25-1,.,CASREDSLGGNTIYF,TGTGCCAGCAGGGAGGACAGCCTGGGGGGAAACACCATATATTTT
.,TRBJ1-5,TRBV3-1/TRBV3-2,.,CASSQFLGGQPQHF,TGTGCCAGCAGCCAATTCCTGGGGGGGCAGCCCCAGCATTTT
.,TRBJ2-3,TRBV7-3,.,CASSPRQALMGTQYF,TGTGCCAGCAGCCCCCGACAGGCCCTCATGGGTACGCAGTATTTT
once,TRBJ1-2,TRBV5-5,TRBD1,CASSTEQGADGYTF,TGTGCCAGCAGCACAGAACAGGGGGCGGATGGCTACACCTTC
once,TRBJ1-2,TRBV6-4,.,CASSSLAGRSYGYTF,TGTGCCAGCAGCAGCCTGGCGGGACGGAGCTATGGCTACACCTTC
.,TRBJ1-5,TRBV28,.,CASTSINLDSNQPQHF,TGTGCCAGCACCTCTATTAATCTTGATAGCAATCAGCCCCAGCATTTT
few,TRBJ2-1,TRBV29-1,.,CSVGSAEAGEQFF,TGCAGCGTTGGTTCGGCGGAGGCGGGTGAGCAGTTCTTC
.,TRBJ2-3,TRBV7-9,.,CASSLVVGADTQYF,TGTGCCAGCAGCTTAGTAGTAGGGGCAGATACGCAGTATTTT